The 32 T cell receptor beta chains given below trace back to one sample, sequenced in a study of cytomegalovirus exposure and HLA in healthy donors (dated by TCRdb to 2015 to 2018). The receptor library was made with the immunoSEQ multiplex PCR assay. The multiplex PCR relied on a mix of 60 forward primers for TCR Vbeta segments and 13 reverse primers for TCR Jbeta segments. TCRdb's version of the immuneACCESS table is confined to in-frame rearrangements and falls short of the full clone set. An unresolved V gene accounts for under half of the shortfall where checked; the remainder is of unknown origin. This sample's table has entries for around 40,000 clones. 6.2% of the sample is held by the ten biggest clonotypes. Material for sequencing was PBMCs. Receptors originate from a man aged 25 to 40 in good health and CMV-seronegative.

The chain recombines TRBV4-1 with TRBJ2-2, with a tentative D call TRBD1 (5 bases). CDR1 MGHRA and CDR2 YSYEKL come from the germline V gene. This CDR3 is built from 14 residues. Trimming shortened V by 2 bases and J by 1 base, and 5 bases separated the two germline ends. CDR3 sequence: CASSQQGNTGELFF. For the CDR3, the DNA is TGCGCCAGCAGCCAACAGGGGAACACCGGGGAGCTGTTTTTT.

The genes are TRBV29-1 and TRBJ2-4; TRBD2 agrees at 8 bases. The V gene end was trimmed by 4 bases and the J gene end by 5 bases; junction bases not matched to a gene: 4. The CDR3 length is 13 residues. Per germline, CDR1 SQVTM and CDR2 ANQGSEA. CDR3 nucleotide sequence: TGCAGCGTTGGTACTAGCGGCGAAAACATTCAGTACTTC. This sequence encodes CSVGTSGENIQYF.

V is TRBV4-1 and J is TRBJ1-1, with 8 bases identical to TRBD1. CDR1 is MGHRA, CDR2 YSYEKL, per germline. CDR3 size: 15 residues. The V gene end was trimmed by 3 bases and the J gene end by 2 bases; junction bases not matched to a gene: 5. This chain's CDR3 is CASSHVQGGNTEAFF. CDR3 in DNA: TGCGCCAGCAGCCATGTACAGGGGGGTAACACTGAAGCTTTCTTT.

V is TRBV12-5 and J is TRBJ2-1; 14 nucleotides align to TRBD2. Germline CDR1 reads LGHNT; CDR2 reads FRNRAP. This CDR3 region has 20 residues. J gave up 5 bases and V 3 bases, and 15 bases lay outside the gene matches. CDR3 DNA sequence: TGTGCTAGTGGTTTCCCTGGGCGACTAGCGGGAGGGCCGAGGCACAATGAGCAGTTCTTC. The encoded protein is CASGFPGRLAGGPRHNEQFF.

The V and J genes are TRBV29-1 and TRBJ2-3; 10 nucleotides line up with TRBD2. The CDR3 is 16 residues long. Germline CDR1 SQVTM, CDR2 ANQGSEA. V gave up 7 bases and J gave up 6 bases; unmatched junction bases: 16. CDR3 amino acids: CSGNPFTSGIRDTQYF. Written as DNA, the CDR3 is TGCAGCGGCAACCCATTTACTAGCGGGATAAGGGATACGCAGTATTTT.

The rearrangement joins TRBV9 to TRBJ1-2, with 8 bases identical to TRBD1. Germline trimming cut 2 bases from V and 2 bases from J; bases unmatched to any gene: 8. The CDR3 length is 16 residues. Per germline, CDR1 SGDLS and CDR2 YYNGEE. CDR3 sequence (DNA): TGTGCCAGCAGCGTTACCGGACAGGGAGCCAACTATGGCTACACCTTC. Translated, it gives CASSVTGQGANYGYTF.

DNA for the CDR3: TGTGCCAGCAGCCGACAGTCGAACACTGAAGCTTTCTTT. The encoded protein is CASSRQSNTEAFF. V is TRBV7-7 and J is TRBJ1-1; TRBD1 might be the D (5 bases). The CDR3 is 13 residues long. Germline-derived CDR1 and CDR2 are SSHAT and FNYEAQ (reference sequence). The germline V and J ends were trimmed by 5 bases and 1 base, with 8 bases remaining between them.

The rearrangement joins TRBV18 to TRBJ2-7, with TRBD2 matching over 13 bases. The CDR3 runs 15 residues. Per germline, CDR1 KGHSH and CDR2 LQKENI. The V and J ends lost 4 bases and 5 bases, in that order; junction bases with no gene match: 5. Here the CDR3 reads CASSLLGLAGDEQYF. CDR3 in DNA: TGTGCCAGCTCACTTCTCGGACTAGCGGGAGACGAGCAGTACTTC.

The chain employs TRBV18 and TRBJ1-3; D possibly corresponds to TRBD1 (5 bases). The germline CDR1 and CDR2 sequences are KGHSH and LQKENI. The length of the CDR3 is 16 residues. Trimming cost V 3 bases and J 2 bases, with 14 bases left between them. The CDR3 bases are TGTGCCAGCTCACCCATGGACGGCAGGGCTGGAAACACCATATATTTT. Amino acids: CASSPMDGRAGNTIYF.

This sequence joins TRBV6-5 and TRBJ2-7, with no clear D. The CDR3 covers 13 residues. V lost 5 bases to trimming and J lost 1 base, with 9 bases between them. The germline gives CDR1 MNHEY, CDR2 SVGAGI. The CDR3 bases are TGTGCCAGCAGTCCCGCGTGGTCCTACGAGCAGTACTTC. Translated, it gives CASSPAWSYEQYF.

V usage is TRBV9 and J usage is TRBJ2-3, with 9 bases that match TRBD2. The CDR3 sequence is 17 residues long. Germline-derived CDR1 and CDR2 are SGDLS and YYNGEE. The J segment lost 2 bases and the V segment lost 7 bases, leaving 14 bases of the junction unmatched. CDR3 loop: CASAPGGGALITDTQYF. The CDR3 region has the DNA TGTGCCAGCGCCCCCGGCGGGGGGGCTCTTATCACAGATACGCAGTATTTT.

The chain combines TRBV6-5 with TRBJ2-1, with D possibly being TRBD1 (5 bases). V lost 7 bases, J lost 6 bases, and 7 bases lay in between. This CDR3 region has 11 residues. Germline V lookup: CDR1 MNHEY, CDR2 SVGAGI. This CDR3 reads CASKGPNEQFF. CDR3 DNA sequence: TGTGCCAGCAAGGGGCCCAATGAGCAGTTCTTC.

The chain couples TRBV28 to TRBJ2-5; 10 bases are shared with TRBD1. The CDR3 sequence is 16 residues long. Per the germline V gene, CDR1 is MDHEN and CDR2 is SYDVKM. V dropped 4 bases and J dropped 3; count of bases not matched to a gene: 8. The CDR3 here is CASSSIDRGREETQYF. The CDR3, as DNA: TGTGCCAGCAGTTCCATTGACAGGGGGCGGGAAGAGACCCAGTACTTC. The complete variable domain, with remaining parts taken from reference TRBV28 and TRBJ2-5, reads DVKVTQSSRYLVKRTGEKVFLECVQDMDHENMFWYRQDPGLGLRLIYFSYDVKMKEKGDIPEGYSVSREKKERFSLILESASTNQTSMYLCASSSIDRGREETQYFGPGTRLLVL.

The chain recombines TRBV19 with TRBJ1-2, with TRBD1 matching 8 bases. V lost 5 bases, J lost 7 bases, and 15 bases stayed unmatched. The CDR3 contains 16 residues. The germline V gene encodes CDR1 LNHDA and CDR2 SQIVND (reference sequence). The CDR3 DNA reads TGTGCCAGTAGTGGCCGGGACAGGACATGGGGGGGTGGCTACACCTTC. Protein sequence: CASSGRDRTWGGGYTF.

The chain is built from TRBV9 and TRBJ2-7; 9 nucleotides line up with TRBD1. Trimming took 0 bases from V and 5 from J; bases not matched to a gene: 3. Germline CDR1 SGDLS, CDR2 YYNGEE. CDR3 size: 14 residues. CDR3 nucleotide sequence: TGTGCCAGCAGCGTAGGACAGGGGGTGCACGAGCAGTACTTC. It yields the protein CASSVGQGVHEQYF.

The rearrangement uses TRBV4-3 and TRBJ2-7; maybe TRBD1 (6 bases). V lost 0 bases and J lost 1, with 13 bases in between. In germline, CDR1 is LGHNA, CDR2 YSLEER. The CDR3 runs to 16 residues. CDR3 in amino acids: CASSQETGTLSYEQYF. Here the CDR3 DNA reads TGCGCCAGCAGCCAAGAGACCGGGACATTATCCTACGAGCAGTACTTC.

V is TRBV7-9 and J is TRBJ2-1; tentative D call: TRBD2 (6 bases). V was shortened by 4 bases and J by 10 bases, with 11 bases between the two germline ends. Germline lookup yields CDR1 SEHNR and CDR2 FQNEAQ (reference sequence). This CDR3 spans 12 amino acids. CDR3 region: CASSSIAEEQFF. The CDR3, as DNA: TGTGCCAGCAGCTCTATAGCGGAAGAGCAGTTCTTC.

The chain joins TRBV18 to TRBJ2-2; 10 nucleotides align to TRBD2. In germline, CDR1 is KGHSH, CDR2 LQKENI. V shed 1 base, J shed 5 bases, and the junction held 4 bases outside the gene matches. The CDR3 runs 16 residues. This chain's CDR3 is CASSPLAGGETGELFF. In DNA form, the CDR3 reads TGTGCCAGCTCACCACTAGCGGGAGGTGAGACCGGGGAGCTGTTTTTT. Filled out from reference TRBV18 and TRBJ2-2, the complete variable domain reads NAGVMQNPRHLVRRRGQEARLRCSPMKGHSHVYWYRQLPEEGLKFMVYLQKENIIDESGMPKERFSAEFPKEGPSILRIQQVVRGDSAAYFCASSPLAGGETGELFFGEGSRLTVL.

This chain joins TRBV7-9 and TRBJ1-3; D call uncertain. The CDR3 covers 16 residues. The ends were cut back, 0 bases at V and 2 bases at J, with 11 bases in the middle. Germline CDR1 and CDR2: SEHNR and FQNEAQ (reference sequence). The CDR3 spells CASSLAGLLAGNTIYF. The CDR3 nucleotides are TGTGCCAGCAGCTTAGCGGGTCTGCTAGCTGGAAACACCATATATTTT.

The CDR3 loop reads CASSLAMDRIYGYTF. The DNA of the CDR3 is TGCGCCAGCAGCTTGGCCATGGACAGGATCTATGGCTACACCTTC. The chain carries TRBV5-1 and TRBJ1-2; 7 bases fit TRBD1. V lost 0 bases to trimming and J lost 4 bases; unmatched junction nucleotides: 6. CDR1 is SGHRS and CDR2 is YFSETQ in the germline V gene. This CDR3 spans 15 amino acids.

The chain couples TRBV7-8 to TRBJ2-4, with D perhaps TRBD2 (6 bases). Trimming took 5 bases from V and 0 from J, leaving 14 bases between them. CDR3 size: 16 residues. CDR1 and CDR2 (germline): SGHVS, FQNEAQ. The CDR3 region is CASSPPRRVAKNIQYF. The CDR3 nucleotides are TGTGCCAGCAGCCCACCACGGAGGGTAGCCAAAAACATTCAGTACTTC.

The rearrangement joins TRBV15 to TRBJ1-4, with 8 bases that match TRBD1. V gave up 1 base and J gave up 7 bases; unmatched junction bases: 11. From germline, CDR1 is LNHNV and CDR2 YYDKDF (reference sequence). This CDR3 region has 17 residues. CDR3 nucleotides: TGTGCCACCAGCAGAGCACCATCAGGGGGCATCGGTGAAAAACTGTTTTTT. Amino acid sequence: CATSRAPSGGIGEKLFF.

The chain carries TRBV25-1 and TRBJ2-7, with a possible D match to TRBD1 (5 bases). With 7 bases removed from V and 4 bases from J, the gap between germline ends came to 14 bases. Germline loops: CDR1 MGHDK, CDR2 SYGVNS. The CDR3 spans 13 residues. The CDR3 DNA sequence: TGTGCCAGCAATGGCAGGGTGAGTTACGAGCAGTACTTC. Its protein is CASNGRVSYEQYF.

The chain couples TRBV7-9 to TRBJ2-2; 8 bases are shared with TRBD2. The CDR3 extends over 17 amino acids. Unmatched junction bases numbered 8, after V lost 1 base and J lost 4 bases. The V gene's germline CDR1 is SEHNR and CDR2 FQNEAQ (reference sequence). The CDR3 reads CASSLDGGRRVTGELFF. The CDR3 DNA reads as TGTGCCAGCAGCTTAGATGGCGGGAGGCGGGTCACCGGGGAGCTGTTTTTT.

The rearrangement joins TRBV5-1 to TRBJ2-2; no firm D call. Germline assignment: CDR1 SGHRS and CDR2 YFSETQ. V gave up 9 bases and J gave up 0 bases, with 12 bases separating them. The CDR3 runs 14 residues. CDR3 nucleotides: TGCGCCACCCGAAACTTAGCGAACACCGGGGAGCTGTTTTTT. Residues: CATRNLANTGELFF.

This chain uses TRBV14 with TRBJ2-7; maybe TRBD1 (6 bases). V dropped 6 bases and J dropped 7 bases, with 16 bases sitting between them. CDR3 size: 13 residues. The germline CDR1 and CDR2 sequences are SGHDN and FVKESK. The CDR3 nucleotides are TGTGCCAGCAGACCTTATGGGGGCGGAGAGCAGTACTTC. This codes for CASRPYGGGEQYF.

This chain joins TRBV29-1 and TRBJ2-6; D perhaps matches TRBD1 (5 bases). The germline CDR1 and CDR2 sequences are SQVTM and ANQGSEA. The CDR3 extends over 14 amino acids. Between the trimmed V and J ends, which lost 5 bases and 7 bases, there was a span of 15 bases. The CDR3 nucleotides are TGCAGCGTTAGACAGTCAGTCGGAGCCAACGTCCTGACTTTC. This sequence encodes CSVRQSVGANVLTF.

The chain uses TRBV7-8 and TRBJ2-7; D is unresolved. V was trimmed by 1 base and J by 2 bases, leaving 6 bases between them. Germline V CDR1 and CDR2: SGHVS, FQNEAQ. There are 13 residues in the CDR3. CDR3 residues: CASSLVETYEQYF. CDR3 DNA: TGTGCCAGCAGCTTAGTGGAGACCTACGAGCAGTACTTC.

The gene calls are TRBV29-1 and TRBJ1-1; D may be TRBD1 (6 bases). Trimming left V 0 bases short and J 13 bases short, with 18 bases between. CDR1 and CDR2 from the germline V gene are SQVTM and ANQGSEA. The CDR3 is 13 amino acids. The CDR3 coding sequence is TGCAGCGTTGAAGATTTTAGGGACAACCCGGATTTCTTT. This encodes CSVEDFRDNPDFF.

V and J are TRBV27 and TRBJ2-7; 10 bases agree with TRBD2. The CDR3 covers 14 residues. V lost 5 bases and J lost 0; bases outside the gene matches: 1. The germline gives CDR1 MNHEY, CDR2 SMNVEV (reference sequence). This CDR3 reads CASSPSGSSYEQYF. CDR3 coding DNA: TGTGCCAGCAGTCCTAGCGGGAGCTCCTACGAGCAGTACTTC.

Here the CDR3 reads CASSEGGGRAADTQYF. CDR3 DNA sequence: TGTGCCAGCAGTGAGGGAGGCGGGAGGGCCGCAGATACGCAGTATTTT. The J gene is TRBJ2-3, the V gene TRBV2; 9 bases align to TRBD2. Per the germline V gene, CDR1 is SNHLY and CDR2 is FYNNEI. Losses at the gene ends were 3 bases for V and 4 bases for J; bases not matched to a gene: 8. There are 16 residues in the CDR3.

The chain links TRBV19 to TRBJ1-5; possibly TRBD1 for D (6 bases). This CDR3 contains 17 residues. V shed 0 bases and J shed 4 bases, with 16 bases lying between them. Germline-derived CDR1 and CDR2 are LNHDA and SQIVND (reference sequence). CDR3 nucleotides: TGTGCCAGTAGTATAGATAGAAGGGGGTTAGGAAATCAGCCCCAGCATTTT. It encodes CASSIDRRGLGNQPQHF.